The sequence of this T cell receptor (beta chain) was determined in a study of T cell repertoires in cytomegalovirus infection. General study points: Cumulated frequencies of public TCR beta families served to identify carriers of CMV plus the relevant HLA.

TCRdb used MiXCR to reprocess the reads, holding one entry per CDR3 protein. Of some 220,000 distinct CDR3 sequences in the sample, 6% to 8% are singletons; the top ten hold under 7%. The CDR3 is 15 residues long. V was cut by 5 bases and J by 1 base, with 14 bases left in between. CDR1 is SNHLY, CDR2 FYNNEI, per germline. This clonotype was counted at least ten times. Antigen: not known. This chain joins TRBV2 and TRBJ1-2; no firm D call. This clonotype originated in a human donor in good health (CMV status not recorded). Some clones in this sample may be carry-over from other donors' samples. What was sequenced was PBMCs. CDR3 in DNA: TGTGCCAGCAGTTTTGACGGAAGCTATAACTATGGCTACACCTTC. Its protein is CASSFDGSYNYGYTF.